A selection of T cell receptor beta chains follows, all from one sample in a study of blood T cell repertoires in COVID-19. Generated by immunoSEQ multiplex PCR, the TCRdb table keeps only in-frame clones and is missing some. In the table there are 200,000 to 250,000 clones, about 86% of which are singletons. Input material: PBMCs or T cells enriched from blood (not recorded which). All receptors derive from a woman aged 50 to 60 with acute COVID-19. Each CDR3 is given with its conserved first and last residue. D genes are given only for firm matches. Rows give clone size only sometimes, using once, few, many, or a class for an expanded clone.

j_call,clone_size,d_call,v_call,cdr3_aa,cdr3_nt
TRBJ1-6,few,.,TRBV21-1,CASSTTGDRGHSPLHF,TGTGCCAGCAGCACTACGGGTGACAGGGGGCATTCACCCCTCCACTTT
TRBJ2-1,.,.,TRBV4-2,CASSQERTSSYNEQFF,TGTGCCAGCAGCCAAGAAAGAACTAGCTCCTACAATGAGCAGTTCTTC
TRBJ1-3,once,.,TRBV30,CAWSVMRAGNTIYF,TGTGCCTGGAGTGTTATGAGGGCTGGAAACACCATATATTTT
TRBJ1-4,.,TRBD1,TRBV5-1,CASSHRGQSEKLFF,TGCGCCAGCAGCCACAGGGGGCAGAGCGAAAAACTGTTTTTT
TRBJ2-3,.,.,TRBV6-5,CASRWTVTDTQYF,TGTGCCAGCAGATGGACAGTCACAGATACGCAGTATTTT
TRBJ1-4,.,TRBD1,TRBV19,CASSMSRQGPGANEKLFF,TGTGCCAGTAGTATGTCGCGACAGGGGCCCGGGGCTAATGAAAAACTGTTTTTT
TRBJ2-1,.,.,TRBV6-2/TRBV6-3,CASSYERYNEQFF,TGTGCCAGCAGTTACGAGCGGTACAATGAGCAGTTCTTC
TRBJ2-7,.,TRBD1,TRBV11-1,CASSSRQGAYEQYF,TGTGCCAGCAGCTCCCGACAGGGCGCCTACGAGCAGTACTTC
TRBJ1-1,.,.,TRBV19,CASSIDSQGVNTEAFF,TGTGCCAGTAGTATAGATTCGCAAGGGGTGAACACTGAAGCTTTCTTT
TRBJ2-6,once,.,TRBV4-1,CASSRVPREGGANVLTF,TGCGCCAGCAGCCGAGTGCCGAGGGAAGGTGGGGCCAACGTCCTGACTTTC
TRBJ1-5,once,TRBD1,TRBV2,CASSEFGTGGKSQHF,TGTGCCAGCAGTGAATTTGGGACAGGGGGCAAGTCCCAGCATTTT
TRBJ2-5,once,TRBD2,TRBV5-4,CASSLADGRARETQYF,TGTGCCAGCAGCTTGGCCGACGGGAGGGCTCGGGAGACCCAGTACTTC
TRBJ2-7,.,.,TRBV21-1,CASSKARDRDWDEQYF,TGTGCCAGCAGCAAAGCGCGGGACAGGGATTGGGACGAGCAGTACTTC
TRBJ1-1,.,.,TRBV12-3/TRBV12-4,CASSPHTNTEAFF,TGTGCCAGCAGTCCCCACACGAACACTGAAGCTTTCTTT
TRBJ1-6,.,TRBD1,TRBV2,CASSGMTGNSPLHF,TGTGCCAGCAGCGGAATGACAGGGAATTCACCCCTCCACTTT
TRBJ2-5,.,TRBD1,TRBV7-3,CASSWDRGSETQYF,TGTGCCAGCAGCTGGGACAGGGGCTCGGAGACCCAGTACTTC
TRBJ2-2,once,TRBD1,TRBV7-3,CASSLPQGATSTGELFF,TGTGCCAGCAGCTTACCTCAGGGGGCGACGAGCACCGGGGAGCTGTTTTTT
TRBJ2-1,.,TRBD2,TRBV18,CASSPFGTSGSYNEQFF,TGTGCCAGCTCACCTTTCGGAACTAGCGGCTCCTACAATGAGCAGTTCTTC
TRBJ1-2,.,TRBD1,TRBV18,CASSPPNPGQLFYGYTF,TGTGCCAGCTCACCCCCAAATCCGGGACAGCTGTTCTATGGCTACACCTTC
TRBJ2-1,.,TRBD2,TRBV7-2,CASSLGIAGGDNEQFF,TGTGCCAGCAGCTTAGGGATAGCGGGGGGAGACAATGAGCAGTTCTTC
TRBJ2-6,.,TRBD1,TRBV6-1,CASGGDRVLSGANVLTF,TGTGCCAGCGGTGGGGACAGGGTACTTTCTGGGGCCAACGTCCTGACTTTC
TRBJ2-6,.,.,TRBV28,CASSLYGPGANVLTF,TGTGCCAGCAGTTTATACGGTCCTGGGGCCAACGTCCTGACTTTC
TRBJ2-1,.,.,TRBV21-1,CASSNRRSGRRVHEQFF,TGTGCCAGCAGCAATCGCCGTAGCGGGAGGAGGGTCCATGAGCAGTTCTTC
TRBJ2-1,.,.,TRBV12-3/TRBV12-4,CASKQDSEQFF,TGTGCCAGCAAACAGGATAGTGAGCAGTTCTTC
TRBJ2-3,few,TRBD1,TRBV6-2/TRBV6-3,CASSLRDRVSDTQYF,TGTGCCAGCAGTCTCCGGGACAGGGTGTCAGATACGCAGTATTTT
TRBJ2-2,.,TRBD2,TRBV6-1,CASSERLARNTGELFF,TGTGCCAGCAGTGAAAGACTAGCGCGGAACACCGGGGAGCTGTTTTTT
TRBJ1-5,once,TRBD1,TRBV19,CASSILDRGGSQPQHF,TGTGCCAGTAGTATCTTAGACAGGGGGGGGAGTCAGCCCCAGCATTTT